These T cell receptor beta chains were read from a single sample in a study of cytomegalovirus exposure and HLA in healthy donors. The data were produced by immunoSEQ multiplex PCR, yet TCRdb's version contains in-frame clones alone and is incomplete. Of 56,000 or so clones listed, 90% to 95% are singletons. The sequenced material came from PBMCs. The receptors derive from a man between 18 and 35 years old in good health and CMV-seronegative. Each CDR3 is given with its conserved first and last residue. The D gene is left open where the match is weak. A row's size may be missing; if present it is once, few, many or a size class.

d_call: .
j_call: TRBJ1-2
v_call: TRBV5-5
clone_size: once
cdr3_aa: CASSLGERYGYTF
cdr3_nt: TGTGCCAGCAGCTTGGGGGAGCGCTATGGCTACACCTTC

d_call: .
j_call: TRBJ1-5
v_call: TRBV11-2
clone_size: .
cdr3_aa: CASSLDPTGNQPQHF
cdr3_nt: TGTGCCAGCAGCTTAGATCCGACAGGCAATCAGCCCCAGCATTTT

d_call: .
j_call: TRBJ2-2
v_call: TRBV5-6
clone_size: .
cdr3_aa: CASNDRSGGELFF
cdr3_nt: TGTGCCAGCAACGACAGGTCCGGCGGGGAGCTGTTTTTT

d_call: TRBD1
j_call: TRBJ2-7
v_call: TRBV29-1
clone_size: .
cdr3_aa: CSVRGQGTRGLLYEQYF
cdr3_nt: TGCAGCGTTCGAGGACAGGGGACGCGGGGGTTGCTCTACGAGCAGTACTTC

d_call: .
j_call: TRBJ2-7
v_call: TRBV11-2
clone_size: .
cdr3_aa: CASSLEATSLREQYF
cdr3_nt: TGTGCCAGCAGCTTAGAAGCAACCTCCTTGAGGGAGCAGTACTTC

d_call: TRBD1
j_call: TRBJ1-1
v_call: TRBV19
clone_size: .
cdr3_aa: CASRGGQGALNTEAFF
cdr3_nt: TGTGCCAGTCGAGGGGGACAGGGGGCGTTGAACACTGAAGCTTTCTTT

d_call: .
j_call: TRBJ1-2
v_call: TRBV20-1
clone_size: .
cdr3_aa: CSASPLGYTF
cdr3_nt: TGCAGTGCTAGCCCTTTGGGCTACACCTTC

d_call: .
j_call: TRBJ2-1
v_call: TRBV7-8
clone_size: .
cdr3_aa: CASSSDYRQFF
cdr3_nt: TGTGCCAGCAGCTCGGACTATCGTCAGTTCTTC

d_call: .
j_call: TRBJ1-1
v_call: TRBV11-2
clone_size: .
cdr3_aa: CASCVDLPNTEAFF
cdr3_nt: TGTGCCAGTTGTGTCGACTTACCTAACACTGAAGCTTTCTTT

d_call: TRBD1
j_call: TRBJ2-7
v_call: TRBV27
clone_size: .
cdr3_aa: CASSLYRGPASEQYF
cdr3_nt: TGTGCCAGCAGTTTATACAGGGGCCCCGCCTCCGAGCAGTACTTC

d_call: TRBD2
j_call: TRBJ2-1
v_call: TRBV10-3
clone_size: .
cdr3_aa: CAIGGGRALDEQFF
cdr3_nt: TGTGCCATCGGTGGCGGGAGGGCCCTCGATGAGCAGTTCTTC

d_call: .
j_call: TRBJ2-7
v_call: TRBV27
clone_size: .
cdr3_aa: CASSSRTRYEQYF
cdr3_nt: TGTGCCAGCAGTTCGCGAACCCGTTACGAGCAGTACTTC

d_call: .
j_call: TRBJ2-2
v_call: TRBV6-4
clone_size: few
cdr3_aa: CASSYQGGNTGELFF
cdr3_nt: TGTGCCAGCAGTTATCAGGGAGGGAACACCGGGGAGCTGTTTTTT

d_call: .
j_call: TRBJ2-7
v_call: TRBV6-1
clone_size: .
cdr3_aa: CASSARLSSYEQYF
cdr3_nt: TGTGCCAGCAGTGCTCGACTCTCCTCCTACGAGCAGTACTTC

d_call: TRBD2
j_call: TRBJ2-7
v_call: TRBV7-9
clone_size: .
cdr3_aa: CASSQISGNYEQYF
cdr3_nt: TGTGCCAGCAGCCAGATAAGCGGGAATTACGAGCAGTACTTC

d_call: .
j_call: TRBJ1-1
v_call: TRBV6-5
clone_size: once
cdr3_aa: CASSYSWGAEAFF
cdr3_nt: TGTGCCAGCAGTTACTCGTGGGGGGCTGAAGCTTTCTTT